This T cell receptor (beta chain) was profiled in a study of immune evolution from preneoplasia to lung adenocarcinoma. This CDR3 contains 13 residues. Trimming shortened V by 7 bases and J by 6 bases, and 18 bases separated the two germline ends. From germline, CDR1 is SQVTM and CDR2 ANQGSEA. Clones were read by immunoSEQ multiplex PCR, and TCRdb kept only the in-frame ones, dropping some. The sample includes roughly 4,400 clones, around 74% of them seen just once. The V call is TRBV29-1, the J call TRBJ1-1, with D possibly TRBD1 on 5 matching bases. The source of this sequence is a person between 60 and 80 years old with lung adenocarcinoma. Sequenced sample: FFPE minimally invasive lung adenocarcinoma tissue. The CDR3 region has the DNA TGCAGCGACGAGGGGCAGGGTCAGTCTGAAGCTTTCTTT. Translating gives CSDEGQGQSEAFF. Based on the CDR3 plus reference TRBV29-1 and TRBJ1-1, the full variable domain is SAVISQKPSRDICQRGTSLTIQCQVDSQVTMMFWYRQQPGQSLTLIATANQGSEATYESGFVIDKFPISRPNLTFSTLTVSNMSPEDSSIYLCSDEGQGQSEAFFGQGTRLTVV.